This section outlines one TCR beta chain sequence together with its context. Generated by immunoSEQ multiplex PCR, the TCRdb table keeps only in-frame clones and is missing some. This table holds approximately 180,000 clones, over 75% found once. The CDR3 runs to 14 residues. Germline V gene lookup returns CDR1 SNHLY and CDR2 FYNNEI. Trimming shortened V by 4 bases and J by 0 bases, and 9 bases separated the two germline ends. The data stem from a study of T cell responses to AZD1222 COVID-19 vaccine. The sequenced sample was peripheral blood, obtained on day 0 of AZD1222 vaccination. This TCR was recovered from an adult in good health. V gene TRBV2 combines with J gene TRBJ1-1; unclear D gene. The CDR3 DNA is TGTGCCAGCAGTGGAAGGGCCCTGAACACTGAAGCTTTCTTT. This codes for CASSGRALNTEAFF.